The 13 T cell receptor beta chains reported below all come from one sample, sequenced in a study of cytomegalovirus exposure and HLA in healthy donors. PCR employed 60 Vbeta and 13 Jbeta primers. TCRdb keeps only in-frame clones here, not all; method: immunoSEQ multiplex PCR. The sample has over 150,000 clones, around 80% seen once. Sequencing input: PBMCs. These TCRs come from a young woman in good health and CMV-seropositive.

V gene TRBV19 combines with J gene TRBJ1-2; 8 nucleotides agree with TRBD1. The CDR3 is made up of 14 amino acids. The ends lost 5 bases at V and 9 bases at J; junction bases unmatched: 11. Germline CDR1 LNHDA, CDR2 SQIVND (reference sequence). The CDR3 bases are TGTGCCAGTAGTGGCACAGGGGGACTATCCAGCTACACCTTC. As protein: CASSGTGGLSSYTF.

This chain links TRBV27 with TRBJ2-3, with D possibly being TRBD2 (7 bases). Trimming removed 3 bases at V and 5 bases at J, with 15 bases between. Germline CDR1 MNHEY, CDR2 SMNVEV (reference sequence). The CDR3 covers 15 residues. The CDR3 DNA reads TGTGCCAGCAGTTTTGGGGGGGCCCTCAAAGATACGCAGTATTTT. Its protein is CASSFGGALKDTQYF.

The CDR3 region is CASSLPFGNEQFF. In DNA form, the CDR3 reads TGTGCCAGCAGTTTACCCTTCGGGAATGAGCAGTTCTTC. The J gene is TRBJ2-1, the V gene TRBV28; D is ambiguous. V gave up 2 bases and J gave up 7 bases, with 9 bases separating them. Germline-derived CDR1 and CDR2 are MDHEN and SYDVKM. The CDR3 extends over 13 amino acids.

Written as DNA, the CDR3 is TGTGCCAGCCTCTATCCGTGGGGACAGGGTGGCTACACCTTC. Translated: CASLYPWGQGGYTF. The chain links TRBV6-4 to TRBJ1-2; 9 positions match TRBD1. Trimming took 8 bases from V and 7 from J; bases not matched to a gene: 11. The CDR3 loop spans 14 amino acids. Per germline, CDR1 MRHNA and CDR2 SNTAGT.

The chain recombines TRBV10-2 with TRBJ1-1; 8 nucleotides agree with TRBD1. The CDR3 is made up of 14 amino acids. Trimming cost V 8 bases and J 5 bases; bases outside gene matches: 10. Germline assignment: CDR1 WSHSY and CDR2 SAAADI. In DNA form, the CDR3 reads TGCGCCAGCTTTGAACCAGGGGGCGGAACTGAAGCTTTCTTT. Translating it yields CASFEPGGGTEAFF.

This clone has a handful of counts. DNA for the CDR3: TGTGCCAGCAGCCAGCTACGGGGTGACGGGGAGCTGTTTTTT. This encodes CASSQLRGDGELFF. The chain uses TRBV6-5 and TRBJ2-2, with D perhaps TRBD2 (5 bases). CDR1 and CDR2 from the germline V gene are MNHEY and SVGAGI. This CDR3 comprises 14 residues. V lost 6 bases, J lost 7 bases, and 15 bases lay in between.

The chain is built from TRBV7-3 and TRBJ1-1, with TRBD1 as a possible D gene (6 bases). The CDR3 has 13 amino acids. The germline V gene has CDR1 SGHTA and CDR2 FQGTGA. Trimming left V 4 bases short and J 3 bases short, with 9 bases between. CDR3 sequence (DNA): TGTGCCAGCAGCTCCGACAGGTACACTGAAGCTTTCTTT. The encoded protein is CASSSDRYTEAFF.

The chain has TRBV10-3 and TRBJ2-1; the match to TRBD2 covers 7 bases. The CDR3 runs 13 residues. After removal of 5 bases from V and 8 bases from J, the junction contained 6 bases not matched to a gene. Germline V gene data show CDR1 as ENHRY and CDR2 as SYGVKD. CDR3 DNA sequence: TGTGCCATCAGTCTTTTGGGGGGGGATGAGCAGTTCTTC. Translating it yields CAISLLGGDEQFF.

This clone was picked up a small number of times. This chain joins TRBV25-1 and TRBJ1-1; no firm D call. Germline V CDR1 and CDR2: MGHDK, SYGVNS. Trimming pared 6 bases from V and 7 bases from J, leaving 15 bases between. The CDR3 totals 13 residues. The CDR3 protein is CASSRIERGEAFF. The CDR3, as DNA: TGTGCCAGCAGCCGAATTGAACGGGGTGAAGCTTTCTTT.

Note on this clone: In the same sample, other DNA sequences code for this CDR3. J is TRBJ2-3 and V is TRBV30; TRBD2 agrees at 9 bases. This CDR3 has 13 residues. Trimming removed 0 bases from V and 6 bases from J; junction bases left unmatched: 1. Germline values: CDR1 GTSNPN, CDR2 SVGIG (reference sequence). The CDR3 reads CAWSVLAGDTQYF. The CDR3 bases are TGTGCCTGGAGTGTACTAGCGGGCGATACGCAGTATTTT. Together with reference TRBV30 and TRBJ2-3, the CDR3 gives the full variable domain: SQTIHQWPATLVQPVGSPLSLECTVEGTSNPNLYWYRQAAGRGLQLLFYSVGIGQISSEVPQNLSASRPQDRQFILSSKKLLLSDSGFYLCAWSVLAGDTQYFGPGTRLTVL.

V gene TRBV30 combines with J gene TRBJ1-1; 9 positions agree with TRBD1. The J segment lost 3 bases and the V segment lost 6 bases, leaving 5 bases of the junction unmatched. The CDR3 has 13 residues. Germline V gene data show CDR1 as GTSNPN and CDR2 as SVGIG (reference sequence). The CDR3 nucleotides are TGTGCCTGCCAGACAGGGGGATACACTGAAGCTTTCTTT. Encoded protein: CACQTGGYTEAFF.

A single count supports this clone. The chain employs TRBV7-2 and TRBJ2-6, with a possible D match to TRBD1 (6 bases). The germline CDR1 and CDR2 sequences are SGHTA and FQGNSA. The ends were cut back, 4 bases at V and 3 bases at J, with 16 bases in the middle. The CDR3 spans 17 residues. The CDR3 sequence: CASSSPMDSYGANVLTF. The DNA of the CDR3 is TGTGCCAGCAGCTCCCCTATGGACAGCTATGGGGCCAACGTCCTGACTTTC.

The rearrangement uses TRBV18 and TRBJ1-5; TRBD1 is a possible D gene (6 bases). CDR1 is KGHSH, CDR2 LQKENI, per germline. Between the trimmed V and J ends, which lost 2 bases and 1 base, there was a span of 15 bases. The CDR3 length is 17 residues. Here the CDR3 reads CASSPDQGQGSNQPQHF. CDR3 in DNA: TGTGCCAGCTCACCAGACCAGGGGCAGGGGAGCAATCAGCCCCAGCATTTT.